The rows below give T cell receptor beta chains drawn from one sample of a study of blood T cells in healthy people across ages. TCRdb re-called the 5' RACE reads with MiXCR, one entry per CDR3 protein. The profile covers approximately 290,000 distinct CDR3 sequences, with around 29% appearing a single time and over 25% taken by the ten largest. Sequencing used blood. These receptors all stem from a woman aged 70 to 79 in good health. CDR3s include the opening cysteine and the closing phenylalanine or tryptophan. The D gene is left open where the match is weak. Where a row states a size, it is once, few, many or the class of an expanded clone; other rows omit it.

j_call,v_call,clone_size,d_call,cdr3_aa,cdr3_nt
TRBJ1-3,TRBV4-1,few,TRBD1,CASSTRTGGRNTIYF,TGCGCCAGCAGCACCCGGACAGGGGGAAGAAACACCATATATTTT
TRBJ2-2,TRBV7-2,few,.,CASSLSPNGGELFF,TGTGCCAGCAGCTTATCTCCCAATGGCGGGGAGCTGTTTTTT
TRBJ1-4,TRBV5-1,few,TRBD1,CASSLRQGQTNEKLFF,TGCGCCAGCAGCTTAAGACAGGGACAGACTAATGAAAAACTGTTTTTT
TRBJ1-2,TRBV19,few,.,CASSRGRNWGYTF,TGTGCCAGTAGTAGGGGACGGAATTGGGGCTACACCTTC
TRBJ2-5,TRBV7-6,few,.,CASSLPRETQYF,TGTGCCAGCAGCTTACCGCGAGAGACCCAGTACTTC
TRBJ2-5,TRBV10-3,.,TRBD2,CAIGLAGGPKETQYF,TGTGCCATCGGACTAGCGGGAGGGCCTAAGGAGACCCAGTACTTC
TRBJ2-3,TRBV12-3/TRBV12-4,.,.,CASSLGQGPQDTQYF,TGTGCCAGCAGTTTAGGGCAGGGCCCCCAAGATACGCAGTATTTT
TRBJ2-7,TRBV6-5,.,TRBD1,CASSYSGTGVSYEQYF,TGTGCCAGCAGTTACTCGGGGACAGGGGTTTCCTACGAGCAGTACTTC
TRBJ2-5,TRBV6-2/TRBV6-3,few,.,CASSSGATGHLQETQYF,TGTGCCAGCAGTTCGGGAGCGACGGGGCACCTCCAAGAGACCCAGTACTTC
TRBJ1-1,TRBV20-1,.,.,CSAGKGNGNTEAFF,TGCAGTGCTGGGAAAGGGAACGGAAACACTGAAGCTTTCTTT
TRBJ2-1,TRBV20-1,.,TRBD2,CSAPRIAGTHNEQFF,TGCAGTGCTCCCCGGATAGCGGGAACTCACAATGAGCAGTTCTTC
TRBJ2-7,TRBV5-1,.,TRBD1,CASGTGGTYEQYF,TGCGCCAGCGGAACAGGGGGAACCTACGAGCAGTACTTC
TRBJ2-7,TRBV20-1,few,.,CSARPGVAGIPEQYF,TGCAGTGCTAGACCCGGGGTGGCGGGAATTCCCGAGCAGTACTTC
TRBJ1-5,TRBV20-1,.,TRBD1,CSAYRGRGKPQHF,TGCAGTGCTTACAGGGGGCGCGGGAAGCCCCAGCATTTT
TRBJ2-7,TRBV7-9,once,.,CASSPFGGVPEQYF,TGTGCCAGCAGCCCCTTTGGCGGGGTCCCCGAGCAGTACTTC
TRBJ2-5,TRBV2,.,TRBD2,CASRRRTSGSFETQYF,TGTGCCAGCAGAAGAAGGACTAGCGGGAGCTTTGAGACCCAGTACTTC
TRBJ1-1,TRBV9,.,.,CASSVVLNTEAFF,TGTGCCAGCAGCGTAGTTCTGAACACTGAAGCTTTCTTT
TRBJ2-5,TRBV7-8,many,.,CASSFRGVGETQYF,TGTGCCAGCAGCTTTCGGGGTGTCGGAGAGACCCAGTACTTC
TRBJ1-2,TRBV5-1,.,.,CASSLPGSYGYTF,TGCGCCAGCAGCCTCCCGGGGTCATATGGCTACACCTTC
TRBJ2-5,TRBV28,few,.,CASSPYGIQKPKGETQYF,TGTGCCAGCAGTCCATACGGTATACAAAAACCCAAGGGAGAGACCCAGTACTTC
TRBJ2-7,TRBV28,few,TRBD2,CASNSPGGRLAGYPIQYF,TGTGCCAGCAACTCCCCAGGGGGAAGACTAGCGGGGTACCCGATCCAGTACTTC
TRBJ1-1,TRBV3-1,.,TRBD1,CASTQGGETEAFF,TGTGCCAGCACCCAGGGGGGGGAGACTGAAGCTTTCTTT
TRBJ2-1,TRBV28,few,.,CASSLERISYNEQFF,TGTGCCAGCAGTTTGGAGCGGATCTCCTACAATGAGCAGTTCTTC
TRBJ2-1,TRBV4-3,.,TRBD2,CASSQDLGGSLYNEQFF,TGCGCCAGCAGCCAAGATCTGGGCGGGAGCCTTTACAATGAGCAGTTCTTC
TRBJ2-5,TRBV4-1,once,TRBD1,CASSSGTGVRETQYF,TGCGCCAGCAGTTCCGGGACAGGGGTTCGGGAGACCCAGTACTTC
TRBJ2-1,TRBV11-2,.,.,CASSSGTVSSYNEQFF,TGTGCCAGCAGCTCAGGGACGGTCAGCTCCTACAATGAGCAGTTCTTC
TRBJ2-5,TRBV7-2,few,TRBD2,CASSPLTGGGIQETQYF,TGTGCCAGCAGCCCGCTGACGGGCGGGGGGATCCAAGAGACCCAGTACTTC
TRBJ1-2,TRBV5-1,few,.,CASSLRPGITYGYTF,TGCGCCAGCAGCTTGAGGCCAGGTATAACCTATGGCTACACCTTC
TRBJ2-5,TRBV20-1,medium-sized,.,CSARVAGAPRRQETQYF,TGCAGTGCTAGAGTTGCCGGGGCACCCAGACGCCAAGAGACCCAGTACTTC
TRBJ2-5,TRBV18,.,.,CASPPGPRAPEQYF,TGTGCCAGCCCACCGGGACCCAGAGCACCGGAGCAGTACTTC
TRBJ1-1,TRBV7-2,.,.,CASSLGLATEAFF,TGTGCCAGCAGCCTAGGGCTCGCCACTGAAGCTTTCTTT
TRBJ2-2,TRBV6-4,many,.,CASSDEGTGELFF,TGTGCCAGCAGTGACGAGGGCACCGGGGAGCTGTTTTTT
TRBJ2-5,TRBV20-1,.,TRBD2,CSASPSGGAYQETQYF,TGCAGTGCTAGCCCCAGCGGGGGGGCGTACCAAGAGACCCAGTACTTC
TRBJ2-7,TRBV14,few,TRBD1,CASSPLQGWDEQYF,TGTGCCAGCAGCCCTCTACAGGGGTGGGACGAGCAGTACTTC
TRBJ1-1,TRBV20-1,.,TRBD1,CSALGQGNTEAFF,TGCAGTGCCCTGGGACAGGGAAACACTGAAGCTTTCTTT
TRBJ2-3,TRBV14,.,.,CASSPWIGDTQYF,TGTGCCAGCAGCCCATGGATAGGGGATACGCAGTATTTT
TRBJ1-1,TRBV7-2,many,TRBD1,CASSFAGTANTEAFF,TGTGCCAGCAGCTTTGCCGGGACAGCGAACACTGAAGCTTTCTTT
TRBJ2-5,TRBV28,.,TRBD2,CASSTRGGQKTQYF,TGTGCCAGCTCGACCCGGGGGGGCCAAAAGACCCAGTACTTC
TRBJ2-7,TRBV12-3/TRBV12-4,few,.,CASRGVIPYEQYF,TGTGCCAGCAGAGGGGTTATCCCCTACGAGCAGTACTTC
TRBJ2-7,TRBV7-9,few,.,CASSLVGRTYEQYF,TGTGCCAGCAGCTTAGTAGGACGGACTTACGAGCAGTACTTC
TRBJ2-3,TRBV7-9,.,.,CASSLKPNSDYRTDTQYF,TGTGCCAGCAGCTTAAAGCCAAACAGCGATTACCGCACAGATACGCAGTATTTT
TRBJ1-4,TRBV6-5,many,TRBD1,CASSPGQGGQFF,TGTGCCAGCAGCCCAGGACAGGGAGGGCAGTTTTTT
TRBJ2-5,TRBV5-1,few,TRBD2,CASSLGLAGEGGETQYF,TGCGCCAGCAGCTTGGGACTAGCGGGAGAAGGTGGGGAGACCCAGTACTTC
TRBJ1-2,TRBV5-5,few,.,CASSLDHGYTF,TGTGCCAGCAGCTTGGACCATGGCTACACCTTC
TRBJ2-3,TRBV7-2,few,.,CASSLGGLTRQYF,TGTGCCAGCAGCTTAGGGGGCTTAACCCGGCAGTATTTT
TRBJ1-1,TRBV11-1,few,.,CASTVGTVNTEAFF,TGTGCCAGCACTGTGGGGACGGTGAACACTGAAGCTTTCTTT
TRBJ2-7,TRBV29-1,few,.,CSVLASASSYEQYF,TGCAGCGTTCTTGCCAGCGCTAGCTCCTACGAGCAGTACTTC
TRBJ2-5,TRBV7-2,many,.,CASSLDYGEETQYF,TGTGCCAGCAGCTTAGATTACGGGGAAGAGACCCAGTACTTC
TRBJ2-1,TRBV6-2/TRBV6-3,few,.,CASSLHDADYNEQFF,TGTGCCAGCAGTTTGCACGATGCCGACTACAATGAGCAGTTCTTC
TRBJ2-3,TRBV7-2,.,TRBD2,CASFVVAGNEDTQYF,TGTGCCAGCTTCGTAGTAGCGGGAAATGAAGATACGCAGTATTTT
TRBJ2-7,TRBV5-5,many,.,CASSLESSYEQYF,TGTGCCAGCAGCTTGGAGTCGAGCTACGAGCAGTACTTC
TRBJ2-3,TRBV20-1,.,.,CSAEGSRSTDTQYF,TGCAGTGCCGAGGGTAGCCGGAGCACAGATACGCAGTATTTT
TRBJ2-5,TRBV29-1,.,TRBD1,CSMTPGTGGQQYF,TGCAGCATGACGCCCGGGACAGGGGGTCAGCAGTACTTC
TRBJ2-3,TRBV28,few,.,CASTGVTDTQYF,TGTGCCAGCACGGGAGTCACAGATACGCAGTATTTT
TRBJ2-7,TRBV29-1,.,TRBD2,CSVEGTSGAYEQYF,TGCAGCGTTGAAGGGACTAGCGGTGCCTACGAGCAGTACTTC
TRBJ2-1,TRBV9,.,TRBD2,CASSGRGGLAGENEQFF,TGTGCCAGCAGCGGTCGGGGTGGACTAGCGGGAGAGAATGAGCAGTTCTTC
TRBJ1-4,TRBV7-8,.,.,CASSSPGINEKLFF,TGTGCCAGCAGCTCCCCCGGGATTAATGAAAAACTGTTTTTT